This entry is about one T cell receptor beta chain. Its target is not known. These data originate in a study of T cell repertoires in cytomegalovirus infection. Study in general: Matching HLA type, along with CMV infection, was indicated by public TCR beta signatures.

Overall study findings and caveats: It was HLA-C-restricted CMV-specific TCR beta clonotypes that dominated the response ex vivo.

One entry per CDR3 protein, called by TCRdb with MiXCR from the reads. The table lists some 940,000 distinct CDR3 sequences, about 33% of them singletons. Trimming removed 5 bases from V and 1 base from J, with 11 bases in between. The germline gives CDR1 MNHEY, CDR2 SMNVEV (reference sequence). This CDR3 contains 14 residues. The receptor's source is a human donor in good health (CMV status not recorded). Some clones in this sample may be carry-over from other donors' samples. The chain uses TRBV27 and TRBJ2-5; D possibly corresponds to TRBD2 (5 bases). Sample: cultured CD8+ T cells from PBMCs, taken from culture after CMV antigen stimulation. The CDR3 DNA is TGTGCCAGCAGTGTTGGCGGGTCCCAAGAGACCCAGTACTTC. It translates to CASSVGGSQETQYF.